The 9 T cell receptor beta chains in this list originate from one sample, sequenced in a study of PD-1 blockade in classical Hodgkin lymphoma. Time point indicated: cycle 4 day 1 (C4D1), after about 6 weeks of nivolumab. Relapses following autologous stem cell transplantation were seen in all patients, with brentuximab vedotin exposure varying. Only in-frame clones appear in the TCRdb table, and some are missing; sequencing was by immunoSEQ multiplex PCR. The profile covers tens of thousands of clones, with 70% to 90% appearing a single time and 7% to 8.5% taken by the ten largest. Material: peripheral blood mononuclear cells (PBMCs), obtained before the fourth cycle of nivolumab. The receptors originated from a human donor with classical Hodgkin lymphoma.

V and J are TRBV5-1 and TRBJ1-1; 7 bases match TRBD1. Per germline, CDR1 SGHRS and CDR2 YFSETQ. The CDR3 covers 16 residues. Losses at the gene ends were 2 bases for V and 1 base for J; bases not matched to a gene: 8. The CDR3 coding sequence is TGCGCCAGCAGCTTCTACACCGGGACAGCGAACACTGAAGCTTTCTTT. Its protein is CASSFYTGTANTEAFF.

The V and J genes are TRBV7-9 and TRBJ1-2; D remains ambiguous. Germline lookup yields CDR1 SEHNR and CDR2 FQNEAQ (reference sequence). The ends were cut back, 1 base at V and 2 bases at J, with 5 bases in the middle. The CDR3 spans 13 residues. The CDR3 is CASSLGENYGYTF. In nucleotides, the CDR3 is TGTGCCAGCAGCTTAGGTGAAAACTATGGCTACACCTTC.

The chain recombines TRBV9 with TRBJ2-7, with D possibly being TRBD1 or TRBD2 (5 bases each). The length of the CDR3 is 14 residues. Germline V gene data show CDR1 as SGDLS and CDR2 as YYNGEE. V was shortened by 3 bases and J by 2 bases, with 12 bases between the two germline ends. The CDR3: CASSAGPDPYEQYF. The CDR3 coding sequence is TGTGCCAGCAGCGCGGGACCGGACCCCTACGAGCAGTACTTC.

The chain combines TRBV7-8 with TRBJ1-1; D call uncertain. CDR1 and CDR2 (germline): SGHVS, FQNEAQ. The CDR3 has 14 residues. Deletions cut 3 bases from V and 4 bases from J, with 12 bases between. CDR3 coding DNA: TGTGCCAGCAGCTTGGTCGCGGGTAGCACTGAAGCTTTCTTT. Its protein product is CASSLVAGSTEAFF.

This rearrangement joins TRBV5-4 to TRBJ1-6, with D perhaps matching TRBD1 (6 bases). Trimming stripped 3 bases from V and 7 bases from J, with 11 bases between. The germline V gene has CDR1 SGHNT and CDR2 YYREEE (reference sequence). The CDR3 is made up of 14 amino acids. CDR3 sequence (DNA): TGTGCCAGCAGCTCCGGGACACACAATTCACCCCTCCACTTT. It specifies CASSSGTHNSPLHF.

The genes are TRBV12-5 and TRBJ1-2; maybe TRBD1 (6 bases). V was cut by 6 bases and J by 4 bases, with 21 bases left in between. From germline, CDR1 is LGHNT and CDR2 FRNRAP. CDR3 length: 16 residues. The CDR3 nucleotides are TGTGCTAGTGGCCCAGTCAGGGGAGCCAGGGTCTATGGCTACACCTTC. Amino acid sequence: CASGPVRGARVYGYTF.

The chain carries TRBV10-1 and TRBJ1-1; D is unclear. V lost 6 bases and J lost 2, with 4 bases in between. This CDR3 spans 11 amino acids. Per germline, CDR1 WNHNN and CDR2 SYGVQD (reference sequence). The CDR3 DNA reads as TGCGCCAGCAGCTCTAACACTGAAGCTTTCTTT. Translating it yields CASSSNTEAFF.

J is TRBJ2-1 and V is TRBV28; 10 bases are shared with TRBD1. V lost 5 bases, J lost 9 bases, and 10 bases stayed unmatched. Germline V gives CDR1 MDHEN, CDR2 SYDVKM. The CDR3 covers 15 residues. CDR3 protein: CASSPLGQGEIEQFF. The DNA of the CDR3 is TGTGCCAGCAGTCCACTCGGACAGGGGGAGATTGAGCAGTTCTTC.

The chain links TRBV11-2 to TRBJ2-7; D gene ambiguous. The V and J ends lost 7 bases and 0 bases respectively, with 16 bases between them. Germline V gives CDR1 SGHAT, CDR2 FQNNGV. CDR3 length: 15 residues. The CDR3 DNA follows: TGTGCCAGCAACCCGCTGGGCGCGAGCTCCTACGAGCAGTACTTC. Its translation: CASNPLGASSYEQYF.